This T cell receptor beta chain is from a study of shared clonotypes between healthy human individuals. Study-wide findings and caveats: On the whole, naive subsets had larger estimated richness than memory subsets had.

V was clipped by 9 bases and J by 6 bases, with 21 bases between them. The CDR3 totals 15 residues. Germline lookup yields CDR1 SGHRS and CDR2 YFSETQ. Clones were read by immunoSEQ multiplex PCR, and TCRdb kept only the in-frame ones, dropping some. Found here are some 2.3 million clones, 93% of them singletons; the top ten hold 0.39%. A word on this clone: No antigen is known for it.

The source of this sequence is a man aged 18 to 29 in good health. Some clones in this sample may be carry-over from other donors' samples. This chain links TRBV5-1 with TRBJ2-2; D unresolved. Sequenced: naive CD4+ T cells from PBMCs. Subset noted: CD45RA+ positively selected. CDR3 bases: TGCGCCACCTCCAGTGACACCTCAAGGGCCGGGGAGCTGTTTTTT. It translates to CATSSDTSRAGELFF.